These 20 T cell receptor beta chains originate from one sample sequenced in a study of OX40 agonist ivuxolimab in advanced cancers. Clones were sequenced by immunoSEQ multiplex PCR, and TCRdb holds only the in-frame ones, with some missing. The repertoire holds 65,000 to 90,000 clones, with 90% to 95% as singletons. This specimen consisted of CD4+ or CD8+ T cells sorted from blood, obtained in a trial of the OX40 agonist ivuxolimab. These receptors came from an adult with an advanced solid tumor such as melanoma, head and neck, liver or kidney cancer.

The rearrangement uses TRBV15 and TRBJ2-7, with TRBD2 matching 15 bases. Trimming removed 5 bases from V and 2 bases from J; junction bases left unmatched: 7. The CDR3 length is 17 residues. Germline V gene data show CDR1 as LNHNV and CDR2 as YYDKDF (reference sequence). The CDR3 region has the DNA TGTGCCACCAGCCCCGGGACTAGCGGGGGGCCAACCTACGAGCAGTACTTC. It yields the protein CATSPGTSGGPTYEQYF. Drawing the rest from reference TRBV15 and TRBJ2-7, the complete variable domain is DAMVIQNPRYQVTQFGKPVTLSCSQTLNHNVMYWYQQKSSQAPKLLFHYYDKDFNNEADTPDNFQSRRPNTSFCFLDIRSPGLGDTAMYLCATSPGTSGGPTYEQYFGPGTRLTVT.

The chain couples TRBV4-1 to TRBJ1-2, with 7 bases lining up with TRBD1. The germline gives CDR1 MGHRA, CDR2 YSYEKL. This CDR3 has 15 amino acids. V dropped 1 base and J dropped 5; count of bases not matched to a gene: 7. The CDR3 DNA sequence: TGCGCCAGCAGCCAAGTGACCGAGACAGGGTATGGCTACACCTTC. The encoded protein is CASSQVTETGYGYTF.

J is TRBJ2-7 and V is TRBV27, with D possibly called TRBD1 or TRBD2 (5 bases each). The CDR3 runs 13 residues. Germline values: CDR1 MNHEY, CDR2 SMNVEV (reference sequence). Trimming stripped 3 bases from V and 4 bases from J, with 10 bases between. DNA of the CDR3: TGTGCCAGCAGTTTGTGGGGCGGGTACGAGCAGTACTTC. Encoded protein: CASSLWGGYEQYF.

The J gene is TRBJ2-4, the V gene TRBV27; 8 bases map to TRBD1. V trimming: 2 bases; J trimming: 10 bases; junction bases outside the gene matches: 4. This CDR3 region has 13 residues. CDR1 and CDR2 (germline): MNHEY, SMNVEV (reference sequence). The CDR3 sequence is CASSLQGAGIQYF. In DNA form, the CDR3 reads TGTGCCAGCAGTTTACAGGGGGCAGGGATTCAGTACTTC.

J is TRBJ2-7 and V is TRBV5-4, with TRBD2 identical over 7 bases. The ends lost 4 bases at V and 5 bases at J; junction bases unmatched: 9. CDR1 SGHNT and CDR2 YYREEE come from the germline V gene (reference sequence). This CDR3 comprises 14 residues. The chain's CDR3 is CASSRGRGGDEQYF. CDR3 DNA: TGTGCCAGCAGCCGGGGACGGGGAGGGGACGAGCAGTACTTC.

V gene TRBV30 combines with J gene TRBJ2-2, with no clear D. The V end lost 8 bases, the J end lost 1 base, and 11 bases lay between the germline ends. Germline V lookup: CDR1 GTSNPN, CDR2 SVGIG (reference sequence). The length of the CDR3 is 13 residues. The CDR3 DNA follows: TGTGCCGGCCTCGACTTGAACACCGGGGAGCTGTTTTTT. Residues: CAGLDLNTGELFF.

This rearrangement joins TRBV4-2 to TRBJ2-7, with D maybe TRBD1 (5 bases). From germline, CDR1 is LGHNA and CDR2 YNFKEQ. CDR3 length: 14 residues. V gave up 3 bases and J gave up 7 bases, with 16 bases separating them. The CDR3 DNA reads TGTGCCAGCAGCCAGAACCCAGGGATAGAGGAGCAGTACTTC. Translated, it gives CASSQNPGIEEQYF.

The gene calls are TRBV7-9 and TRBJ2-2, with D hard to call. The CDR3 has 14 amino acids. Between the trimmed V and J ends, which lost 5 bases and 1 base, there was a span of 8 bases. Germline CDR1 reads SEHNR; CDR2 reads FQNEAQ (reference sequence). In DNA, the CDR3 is TGTGCCAGCAGCCCCTTAGTGAACACCGGGGAGCTGTTTTTT. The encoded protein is CASSPLVNTGELFF.

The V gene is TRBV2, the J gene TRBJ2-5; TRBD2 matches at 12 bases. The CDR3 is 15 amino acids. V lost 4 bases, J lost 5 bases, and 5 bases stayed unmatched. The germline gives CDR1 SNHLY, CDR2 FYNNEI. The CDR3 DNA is TGTGCCAGCAGTGCCCTAGCGGGGGGGCAGGAGACCCAGTACTTC. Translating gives CASSALAGGQETQYF.

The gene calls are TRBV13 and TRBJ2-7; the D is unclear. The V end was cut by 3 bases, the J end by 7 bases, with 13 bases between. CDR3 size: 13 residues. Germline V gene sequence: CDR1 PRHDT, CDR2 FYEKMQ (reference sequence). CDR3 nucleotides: TGTGCCAGCAGCTTTGGTAGCCGGATGGAGCAGTACTTC. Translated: CASSFGSRMEQYF.

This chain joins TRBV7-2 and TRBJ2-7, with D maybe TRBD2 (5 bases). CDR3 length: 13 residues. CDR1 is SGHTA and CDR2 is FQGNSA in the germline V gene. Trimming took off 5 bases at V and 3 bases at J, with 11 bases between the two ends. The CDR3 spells CASSPFAGYEQYF. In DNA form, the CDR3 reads TGTGCCAGCAGCCCCTTTGCGGGCTACGAGCAGTACTTC.

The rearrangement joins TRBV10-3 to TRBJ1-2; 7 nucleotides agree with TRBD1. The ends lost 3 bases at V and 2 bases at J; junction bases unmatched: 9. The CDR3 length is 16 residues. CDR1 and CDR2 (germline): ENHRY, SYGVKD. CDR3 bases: TGTGCCATCAGTGAACTGCCCCGGGACAGCAACTATGGCTACACCTTC. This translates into CAISELPRDSNYGYTF.

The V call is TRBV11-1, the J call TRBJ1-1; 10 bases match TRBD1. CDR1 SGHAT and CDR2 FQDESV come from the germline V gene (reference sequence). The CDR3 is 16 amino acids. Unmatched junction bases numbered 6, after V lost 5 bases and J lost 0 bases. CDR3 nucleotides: TGTGCCAGCAGCCATGACAGGGGGCAGATGAACACTGAAGCTTTCTTT. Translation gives CASSHDRGQMNTEAFF.

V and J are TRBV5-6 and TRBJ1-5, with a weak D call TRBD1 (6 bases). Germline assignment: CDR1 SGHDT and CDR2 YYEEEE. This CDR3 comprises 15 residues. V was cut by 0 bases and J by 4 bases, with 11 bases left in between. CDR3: CASSLGRQGNQPQHF. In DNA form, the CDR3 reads TGTGCCAGCAGCTTGGGACGGCAGGGGAATCAGCCCCAGCATTTT.

CDR3 residues: CASSFGRDDEQFF. CDR3 in DNA: TGTGCCAGCAGTTTTGGCCGGGACGATGAGCAGTTCTTC. The chain combines TRBV27 with TRBJ2-1; D possibly matches TRBD1 or TRBD2 (5 bases each). Trimming shortened V by 3 bases and J by 8 bases, and 11 bases separated the two germline ends. The CDR3 loop spans 13 amino acids. Germline CDR1 is MNHEY and CDR2 is SMNVEV (reference sequence).

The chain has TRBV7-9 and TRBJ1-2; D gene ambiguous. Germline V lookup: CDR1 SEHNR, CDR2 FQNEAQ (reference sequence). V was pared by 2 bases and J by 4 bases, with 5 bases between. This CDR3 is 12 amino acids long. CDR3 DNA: TGTGCCAGCAGCTTAAGTATCTATGGCTACACCTTC. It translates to CASSLSIYGYTF.

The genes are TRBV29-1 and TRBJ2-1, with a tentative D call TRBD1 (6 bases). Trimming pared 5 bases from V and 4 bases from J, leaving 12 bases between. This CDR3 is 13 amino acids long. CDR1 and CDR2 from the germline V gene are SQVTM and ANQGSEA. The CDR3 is CSVHGTSYNEQFF. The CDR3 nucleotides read TGCAGCGTTCACGGGACATCTTACAATGAGCAGTTCTTC.

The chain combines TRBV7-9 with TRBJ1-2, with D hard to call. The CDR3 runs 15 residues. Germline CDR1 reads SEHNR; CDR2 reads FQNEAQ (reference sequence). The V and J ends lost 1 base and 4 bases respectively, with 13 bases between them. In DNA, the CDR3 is TGTGCCAGCAGCTTAGGGGCAGGAGCCCGCTATGGCTACACCTTC. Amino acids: CASSLGAGARYGYTF.

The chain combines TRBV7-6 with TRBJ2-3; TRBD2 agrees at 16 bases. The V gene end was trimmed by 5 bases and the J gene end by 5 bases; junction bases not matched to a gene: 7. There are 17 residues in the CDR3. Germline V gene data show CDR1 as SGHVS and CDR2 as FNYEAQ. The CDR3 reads CASSPGTSGGEGDTQYF. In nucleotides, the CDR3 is TGTGCCAGCAGCCCAGGGACTAGCGGGGGGGAGGGAGATACGCAGTATTTT.

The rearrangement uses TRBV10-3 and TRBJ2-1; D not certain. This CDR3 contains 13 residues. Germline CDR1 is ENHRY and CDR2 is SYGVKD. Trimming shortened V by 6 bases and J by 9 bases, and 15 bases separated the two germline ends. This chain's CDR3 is CAISPKASAEQFF. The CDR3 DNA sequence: TGTGCCATCAGCCCCAAGGCGTCCGCTGAGCAGTTCTTC.